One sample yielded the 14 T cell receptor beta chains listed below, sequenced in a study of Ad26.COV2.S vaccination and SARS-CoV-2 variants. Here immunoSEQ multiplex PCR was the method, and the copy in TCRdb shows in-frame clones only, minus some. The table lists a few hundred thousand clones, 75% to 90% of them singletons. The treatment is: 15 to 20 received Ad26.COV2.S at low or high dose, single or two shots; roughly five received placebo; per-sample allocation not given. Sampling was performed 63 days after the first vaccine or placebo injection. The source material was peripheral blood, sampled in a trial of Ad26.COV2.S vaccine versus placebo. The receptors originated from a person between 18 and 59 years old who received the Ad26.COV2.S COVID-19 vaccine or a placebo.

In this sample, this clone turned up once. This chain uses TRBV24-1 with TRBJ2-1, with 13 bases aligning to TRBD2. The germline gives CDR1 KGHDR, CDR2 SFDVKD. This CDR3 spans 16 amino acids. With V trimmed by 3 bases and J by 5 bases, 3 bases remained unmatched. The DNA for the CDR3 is TGTGCCACCAGTGATCCGGGACTAGCGGGAAACAATGAGCAGTTCTTC. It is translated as CATSDPGLAGNNEQFF.

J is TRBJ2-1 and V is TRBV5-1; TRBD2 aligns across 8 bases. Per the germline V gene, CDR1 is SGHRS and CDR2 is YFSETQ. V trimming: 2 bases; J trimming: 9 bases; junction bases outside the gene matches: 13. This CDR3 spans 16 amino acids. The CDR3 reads CASSFQSSGTSSEQFF. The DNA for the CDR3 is TGCGCCAGCAGCTTTCAATCATCCGGGACTAGTAGTGAGCAGTTCTTC.

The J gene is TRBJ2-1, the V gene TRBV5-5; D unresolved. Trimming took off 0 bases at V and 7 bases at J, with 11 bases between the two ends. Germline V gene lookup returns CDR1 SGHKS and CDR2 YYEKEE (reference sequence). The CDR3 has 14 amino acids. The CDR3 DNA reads TGTGCCAGCAGCTTGGAGGGCCTAGGGAATGAGCAGTTCTTC. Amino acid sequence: CASSLEGLGNEQFF.

The CDR3 protein is CASSLSDSANEKLFF. The CDR3 nucleotides read TGTGCCAGCAGTTTATCCGACAGCGCTAATGAAAAACTGTTTTTT. The J gene is TRBJ1-4, the V gene TRBV28; D might be TRBD1 (5 bases). The CDR3 totals 15 residues. Trimming left V 1 base short and J 3 bases short, with 9 bases between. Germline V CDR1 and CDR2: MDHEN, SYDVKM.

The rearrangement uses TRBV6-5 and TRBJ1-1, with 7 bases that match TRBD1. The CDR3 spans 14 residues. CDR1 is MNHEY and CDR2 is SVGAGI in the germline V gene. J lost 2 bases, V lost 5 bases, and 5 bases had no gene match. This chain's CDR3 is CASSRDSQNTEAFF. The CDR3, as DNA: TGTGCCAGCAGTCGGGACAGCCAAAACACTGAAGCTTTCTTT.

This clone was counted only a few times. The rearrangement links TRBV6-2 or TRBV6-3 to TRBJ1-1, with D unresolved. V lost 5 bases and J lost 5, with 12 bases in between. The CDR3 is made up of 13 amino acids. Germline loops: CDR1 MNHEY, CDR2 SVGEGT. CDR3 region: CASSTPPVTEAFF. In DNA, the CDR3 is TGTGCCAGCAGTACCCCCCCGGTAACTGAAGCTTTCTTT.

CDR3 in amino acids: CASSPLVIEQYF. The CDR3 DNA reads as TGTGCCAGCAGTCCCCTGGTGATCGAGCAGTACTTC. The J gene is TRBJ2-7, the V gene TRBV28, with D unclear. The V end was cut by 5 bases, the J end by 6 bases, with 11 bases between. Germline CDR1 is MDHEN and CDR2 is SYDVKM. The CDR3 sequence is 12 residues long.

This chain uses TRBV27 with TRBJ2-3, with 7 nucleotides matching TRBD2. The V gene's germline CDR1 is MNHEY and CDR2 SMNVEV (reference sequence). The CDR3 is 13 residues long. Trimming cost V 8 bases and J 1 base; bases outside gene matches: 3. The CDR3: CASLAGGTDTQYF. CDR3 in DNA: TGTGCCAGCCTCGCGGGGGGCACAGATACGCAGTATTTT.

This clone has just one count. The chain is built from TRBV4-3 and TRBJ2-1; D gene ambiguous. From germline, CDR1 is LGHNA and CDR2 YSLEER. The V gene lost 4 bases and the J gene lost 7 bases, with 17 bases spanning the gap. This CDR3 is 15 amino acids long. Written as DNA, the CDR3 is TGCGCCAGCAGCCCCGGTAGGTTTGGTGCGAATGAGCAGTTCTTC. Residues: CASSPGRFGANEQFF.

The CDR3 is CASSHLTGIQLFF. CDR3 in DNA: TGTGCCAGCAGCCACCTCACGGGTATACAACTGTTTTTT. The chain couples TRBV4-2 to TRBJ1-4, with D uncertain. Germline-derived CDR1 and CDR2 are LGHNA and YNFKEQ. V was cut by 3 bases and J by 12 bases, with 14 bases left in between. This CDR3 spans 13 amino acids.

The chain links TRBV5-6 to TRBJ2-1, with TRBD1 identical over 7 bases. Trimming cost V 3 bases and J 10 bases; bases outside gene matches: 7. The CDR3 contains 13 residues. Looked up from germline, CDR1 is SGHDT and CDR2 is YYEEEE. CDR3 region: CASSYTTGREQFF. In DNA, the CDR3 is TGTGCCAGCAGCTACACGACAGGGCGGGAGCAGTTCTTC.

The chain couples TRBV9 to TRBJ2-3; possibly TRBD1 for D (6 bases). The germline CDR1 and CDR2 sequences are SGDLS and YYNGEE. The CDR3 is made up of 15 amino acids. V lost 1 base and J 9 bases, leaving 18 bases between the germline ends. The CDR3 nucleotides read TGTGCCAGCAGCGTAACAGGGACCCAGGGTTGGACGCAGTATTTT. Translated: CASSVTGTQGWTQYF.

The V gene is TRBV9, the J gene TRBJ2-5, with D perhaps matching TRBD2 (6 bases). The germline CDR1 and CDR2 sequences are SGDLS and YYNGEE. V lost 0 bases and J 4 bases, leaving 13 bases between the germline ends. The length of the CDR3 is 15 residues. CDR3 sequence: CASSVEAGIVETQYF. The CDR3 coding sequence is TGTGCCAGCAGCGTAGAGGCGGGAATTGTAGAGACCCAGTACTTC.

CDR3 loop: CASSRGTRGSPLHF. The CDR3 DNA reads TGTGCCAGCAGCCGGGGGACCCGGGGCTCACCCCTCCACTTT. The rearrangement uses TRBV28 and TRBJ1-6, with D possibly TRBD1 on 5 matching bases. Germline V gives CDR1 MDHEN, CDR2 SYDVKM. V shed 6 bases and J shed 10 bases, with 16 bases lying between them. The CDR3 is 14 residues long.